This T cell receptor (beta chain) was captured in a study of T cell repertoires in cytomegalovirus infection. There are many counts of this clonotype. TCRdb reanalysed the reads using MiXCR and keeps one entry per CDR3 protein. The data show almost 300,000 distinct CDR3 sequences, around 10% seen once. V was clipped by 7 bases and J by 6 bases, with 21 bases between them. CDR3 length equals 15 residues. Germline V gene lookup returns CDR1 MNHNS and CDR2 SASEGT. The sample consisted of PBMCs. The chain carries TRBV6-1 and TRBJ1-2; maybe TRBD1 (6 bases). The source is a human donor in good health (CMV status not recorded). Some clones in this sample may be carry-over from other donors' samples. This CDR3 reads CASTLRQGSVDGYTF. As DNA, the CDR3 is TGTGCCAGCACCCTAAGGCAGGGGTCGGTGGATGGCTACACCTTC.